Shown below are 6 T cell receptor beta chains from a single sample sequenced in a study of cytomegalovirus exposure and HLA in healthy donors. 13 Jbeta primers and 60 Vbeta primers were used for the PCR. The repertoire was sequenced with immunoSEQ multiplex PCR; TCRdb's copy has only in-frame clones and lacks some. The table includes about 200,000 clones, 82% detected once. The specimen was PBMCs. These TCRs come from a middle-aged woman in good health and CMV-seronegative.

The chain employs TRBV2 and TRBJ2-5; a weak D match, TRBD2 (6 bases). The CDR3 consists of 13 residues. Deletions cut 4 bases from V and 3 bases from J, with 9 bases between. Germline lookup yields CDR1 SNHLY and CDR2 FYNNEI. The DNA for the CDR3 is TGTGCCAGCAGTGCCCAGCGGGAAGAGACCCAGTACTTC. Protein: CASSAQREETQYF. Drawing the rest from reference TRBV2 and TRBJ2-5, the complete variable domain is EPEVTQTPSHQVTQMGQEVILRCVPISNHLYFYWYRQILGQKVEFLVSFYNNEISEKSEIFDDQFSVERPDGSNFTLKIRSTKLEDSAMYFCASSAQREETQYFGPGTRLLVL.

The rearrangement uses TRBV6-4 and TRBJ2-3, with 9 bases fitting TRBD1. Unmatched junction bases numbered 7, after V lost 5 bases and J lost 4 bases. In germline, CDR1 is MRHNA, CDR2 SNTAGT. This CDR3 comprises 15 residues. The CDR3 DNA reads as TGTGCCAGCAGTCCCAGGACAGGGGTATCAGATACGCAGTATTTT. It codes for CASSPRTGVSDTQYF.

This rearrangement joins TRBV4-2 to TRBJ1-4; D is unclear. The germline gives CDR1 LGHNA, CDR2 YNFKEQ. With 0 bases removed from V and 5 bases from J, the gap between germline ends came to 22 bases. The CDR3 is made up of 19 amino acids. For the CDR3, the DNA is TGTGCCAGCAGCCAAGAGATTAGACTGACTGATCGACGAAATGAAAAACTGTTTTTT. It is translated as CASSQEIRLTDRRNEKLFF.

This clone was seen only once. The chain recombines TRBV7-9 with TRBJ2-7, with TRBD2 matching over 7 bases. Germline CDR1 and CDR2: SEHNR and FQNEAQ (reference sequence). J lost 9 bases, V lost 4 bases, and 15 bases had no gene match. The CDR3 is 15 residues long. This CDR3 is CASSSPAGYSGGQYF. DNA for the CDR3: TGTGCCAGCAGCTCACCAGCGGGATATTCAGGAGGGCAGTACTTC.

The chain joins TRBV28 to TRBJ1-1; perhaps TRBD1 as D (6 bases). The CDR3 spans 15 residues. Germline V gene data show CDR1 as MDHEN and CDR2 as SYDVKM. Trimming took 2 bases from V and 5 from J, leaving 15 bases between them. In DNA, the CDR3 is TGTGCCAGCAGTTTAATGCAGGGGATGGAAACTGAAGCTTTCTTT. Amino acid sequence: CASSLMQGMETEAFF.

CDR3 bases: TGTGCCAGCACCAGTGGCAGTCTCGGGACCTTC. It specifies CASTSGSLGTF. This sequence joins TRBV7-2 and TRBJ1-2, with D unresolved. V was shortened by 7 bases and J by 14 bases, with 17 bases between the two germline ends. Germline V gene sequence: CDR1 SGHTA, CDR2 FQGNSA. The CDR3 has 11 amino acids.